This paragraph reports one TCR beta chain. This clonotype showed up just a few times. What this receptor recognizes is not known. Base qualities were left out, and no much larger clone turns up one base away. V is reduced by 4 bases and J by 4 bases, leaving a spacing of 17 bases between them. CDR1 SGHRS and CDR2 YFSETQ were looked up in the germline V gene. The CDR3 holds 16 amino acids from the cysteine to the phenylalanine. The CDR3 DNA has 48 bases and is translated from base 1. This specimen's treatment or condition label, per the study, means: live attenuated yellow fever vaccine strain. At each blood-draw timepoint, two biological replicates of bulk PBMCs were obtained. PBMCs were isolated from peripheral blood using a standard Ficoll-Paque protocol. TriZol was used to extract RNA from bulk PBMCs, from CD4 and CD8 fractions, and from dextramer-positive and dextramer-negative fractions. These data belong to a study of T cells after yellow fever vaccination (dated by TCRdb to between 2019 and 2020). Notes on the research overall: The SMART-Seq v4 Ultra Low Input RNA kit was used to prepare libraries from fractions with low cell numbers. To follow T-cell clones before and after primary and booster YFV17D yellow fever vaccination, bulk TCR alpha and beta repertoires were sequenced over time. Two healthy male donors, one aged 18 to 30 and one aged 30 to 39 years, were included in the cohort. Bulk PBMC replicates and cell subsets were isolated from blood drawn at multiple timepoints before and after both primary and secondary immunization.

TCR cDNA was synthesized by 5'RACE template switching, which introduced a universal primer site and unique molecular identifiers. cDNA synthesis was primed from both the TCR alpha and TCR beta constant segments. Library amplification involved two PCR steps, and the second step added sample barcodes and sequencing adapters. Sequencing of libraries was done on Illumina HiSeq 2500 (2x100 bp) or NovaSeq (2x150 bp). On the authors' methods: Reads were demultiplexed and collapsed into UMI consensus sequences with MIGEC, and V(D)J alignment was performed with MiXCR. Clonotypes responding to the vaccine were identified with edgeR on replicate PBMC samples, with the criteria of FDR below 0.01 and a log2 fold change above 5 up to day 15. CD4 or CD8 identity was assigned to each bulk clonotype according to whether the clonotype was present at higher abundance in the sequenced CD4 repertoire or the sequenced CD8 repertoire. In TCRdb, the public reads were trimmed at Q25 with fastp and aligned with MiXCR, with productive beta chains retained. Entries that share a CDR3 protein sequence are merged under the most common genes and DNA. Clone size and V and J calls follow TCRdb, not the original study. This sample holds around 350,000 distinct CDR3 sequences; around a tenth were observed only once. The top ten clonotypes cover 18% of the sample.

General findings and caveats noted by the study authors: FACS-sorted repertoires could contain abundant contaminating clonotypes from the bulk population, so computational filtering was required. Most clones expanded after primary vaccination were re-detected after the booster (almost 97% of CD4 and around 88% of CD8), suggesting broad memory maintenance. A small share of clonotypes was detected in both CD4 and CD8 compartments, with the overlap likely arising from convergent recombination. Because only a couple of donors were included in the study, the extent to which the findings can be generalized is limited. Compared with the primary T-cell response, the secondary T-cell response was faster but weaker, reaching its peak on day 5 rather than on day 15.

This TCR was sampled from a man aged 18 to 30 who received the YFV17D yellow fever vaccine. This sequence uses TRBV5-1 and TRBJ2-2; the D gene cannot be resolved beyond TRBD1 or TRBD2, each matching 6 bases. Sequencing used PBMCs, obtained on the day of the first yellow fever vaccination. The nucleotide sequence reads TGCGCCAGCAGCACCGGTCGGGGGCTCGGCACCGGGGAGCTGTTTTTT. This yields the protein CASSTGRGLGTGELFF.